This entry features one TCR beta chain sequence. The antigen is undetermined. This sample was taken from a study of CD8 T cells in Susac syndrome. Looked up from germline, CDR1 is MNHEY and CDR2 is SMNVEV (reference sequence). The CDR3 extends over 14 amino acids. The germline V and J ends were trimmed by 3 bases and 9 bases, with 15 bases remaining between them. Reverse transcription of 0.5 to 1 ug RNA was performed with random hexamers. Amplification of TCR beta CDR3 across 54 Vbeta and 13 Jbeta was performed with immunoSEQ multiplex PCR. TCRdb independently ran MiXCR on the immunoSEQ multiplex PCR reads; one entry per CDR3 protein. Of about 24,000 distinct CDR3 sequences in the sample, 93% were seen once. Findings and limits, study-wide: The study's TCR sequencing and HLA analysis drew on a certain number of individuals. That number was acknowledged as relatively small.

V gene TRBV27 combines with J gene TRBJ2-1; D remains ambiguous. The receptor was isolated from a human donor with Susac syndrome. The sample consisted of CD8+ T cells from PBMCs. DNA of the CDR3: TGTGCCAGCAGTTTGAGAGATGGGGTTAGTGAGCAGTTCTTC. This encodes CASSLRDGVSEQFF.